This note documents a single T cell receptor beta chain sequence. The antigen remains undetermined. The PBMCs had their origin in 8.5 to 10 ml of fresh peripheral blood. These data belong to a study of T cells in Graves' hyperthyroidism and ophthalmopathy. Study results and caveats: A model of 13 V-J pairs discriminated ophthalmopathy from stable hyperthyroidism.

RNA transcripts provided the source from which TCR beta CDR3 regions were amplified. RT-PCR in the first round (using the HTBI primer set) targeted the TCR CDR3. TCRdb passed the multiplex PCR reads through MiXCR, listing each CDR3 protein once. The data contain about 380,000 distinct CDR3 sequences, roughly 14% of them singletons. With 11 bases clipped from V and 7 bases from J, the junction kept 14 bases outside the gene matches. Germline loops: CDR1 MNHEY, CDR2 SVGEGT. There are 14 residues in the CDR3. The TCR comes from a woman in her 30s with Graves' ophthalmopathy. Source material: blood. V and J are TRBV6-2 or TRBV6-3 and TRBJ2-7; TRBD1 matches at 10 bases. For the CDR3, the DNA is TGTGCCGGAGACCGGGACAGGGGAAGCGGGGAGCAGTACTTC. It codes for CAGDRDRGSGEQYF.